This TCR beta chain was sequenced for a study of Graves' ophthalmopathy and Graves' hyperthyroidism. RNA transcripts were the source from which TCR beta CDR3 regions were amplified. HTBI primers were used in a first-round RT-PCR, which preceded a second-round multiplex PCR. TCRdb analysed the multiplex PCR reads with MiXCR anew, one entry per CDR3 protein. Of about 600,000 distinct CDR3 sequences in the sample, approximately 35% were seen once. The CDR3 sequence is 14 residues long. Trimming left V 6 bases short and J 2 bases short, with 14 bases between. The germline CDR1 and CDR2 sequences are DFQATT and SNEGSKA (reference sequence).

Sequenced material: peripheral blood or thyroid tissue (not recorded which). J is TRBJ1-5 and V is TRBV20-1; no clear D gene. The clonotype comes from an adult man with Graves' hyperthyroidism. The CDR3 loop is CSAYRTVGNQPQHF. The CDR3 coding sequence is TGCAGTGCCTACCGTACAGTCGGCAATCAGCCCCAGCATTTT.